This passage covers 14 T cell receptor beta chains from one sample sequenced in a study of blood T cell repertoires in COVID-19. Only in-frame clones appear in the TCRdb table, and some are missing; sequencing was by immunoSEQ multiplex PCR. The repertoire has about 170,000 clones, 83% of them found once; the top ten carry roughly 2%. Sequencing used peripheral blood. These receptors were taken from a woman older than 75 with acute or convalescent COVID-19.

The CDR3 region is CASSQDRGGLREQYF. The CDR3 coding sequence is TGTGCCAGCAGCCAAGATCGCGGCGGCCTGCGCGAGCAGTACTTC. The chain links TRBV4-2 to TRBJ2-7; D is uncertain. The CDR3 has 15 amino acids. V lost 0 bases and J 6 bases, leaving 15 bases between the germline ends. The germline V gene encodes CDR1 LGHNA and CDR2 YNFKEQ.

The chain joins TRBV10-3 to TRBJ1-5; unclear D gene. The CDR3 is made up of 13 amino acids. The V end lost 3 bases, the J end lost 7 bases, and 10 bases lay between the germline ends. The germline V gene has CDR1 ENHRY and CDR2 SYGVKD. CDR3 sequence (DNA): TGTGCCATCAGTGATTTGTCTAGCCAGCCCCAGCATTTT. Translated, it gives CAISDLSSQPQHF.

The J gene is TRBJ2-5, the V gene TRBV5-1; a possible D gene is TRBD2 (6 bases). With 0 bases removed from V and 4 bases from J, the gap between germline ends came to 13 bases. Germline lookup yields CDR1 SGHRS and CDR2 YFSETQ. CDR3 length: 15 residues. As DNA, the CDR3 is TGCGCCAGCAGCTTGGAGCCGGGGGTTTCAGAGACCCAGTACTTC. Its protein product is CASSLEPGVSETQYF. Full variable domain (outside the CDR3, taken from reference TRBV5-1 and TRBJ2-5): KAGVTQTPRYLIKTRGQQVTLSCSPISGHRSVSWYQQTPGQGLQFLFEYFSETQRNKGNFPGRFSGRQFSNSRSEMNVSTLELGDSALYLCASSLEPGVSETQYFGPGTRLLVL.

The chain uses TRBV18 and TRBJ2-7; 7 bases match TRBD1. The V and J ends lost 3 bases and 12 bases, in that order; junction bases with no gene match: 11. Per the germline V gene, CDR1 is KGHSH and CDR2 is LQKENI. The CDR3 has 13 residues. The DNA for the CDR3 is TGTGCCAGCTCACCCCCGGGACAGCACGGTGGGTACTTC. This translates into CASSPPGQHGGYF.

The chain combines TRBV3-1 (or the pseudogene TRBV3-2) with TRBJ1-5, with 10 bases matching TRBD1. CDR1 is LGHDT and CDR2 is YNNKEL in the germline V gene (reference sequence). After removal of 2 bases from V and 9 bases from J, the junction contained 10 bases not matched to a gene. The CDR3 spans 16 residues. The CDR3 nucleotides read TGTGCCAGCAGCCAACATCCGGGACAGGGGAGTCGGCCCCAGCATTTT. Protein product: CASSQHPGQGSRPQHF.

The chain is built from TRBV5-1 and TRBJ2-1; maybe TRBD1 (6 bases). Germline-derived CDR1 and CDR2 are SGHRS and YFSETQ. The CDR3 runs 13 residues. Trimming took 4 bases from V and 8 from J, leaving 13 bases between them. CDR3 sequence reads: CASSDTGRDEQFF. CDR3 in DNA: TGCGCCAGCAGCGACACAGGGCGGGATGAGCAGTTCTTC.

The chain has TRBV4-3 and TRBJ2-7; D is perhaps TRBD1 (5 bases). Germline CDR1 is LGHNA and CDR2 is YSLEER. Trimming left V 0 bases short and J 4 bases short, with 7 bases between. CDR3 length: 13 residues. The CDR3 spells CASSQDREYEQYF. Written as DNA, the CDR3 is TGCGCCAGCAGCCAAGACAGGGAATACGAGCAGTACTTC.

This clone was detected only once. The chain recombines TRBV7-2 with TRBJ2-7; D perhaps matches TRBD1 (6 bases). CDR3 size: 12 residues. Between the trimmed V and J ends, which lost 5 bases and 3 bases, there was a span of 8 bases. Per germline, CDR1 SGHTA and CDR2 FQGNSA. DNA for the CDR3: TGTGCCAGCAGCATGACAGGCTACGAGCAGTACTTC. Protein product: CASSMTGYEQYF.

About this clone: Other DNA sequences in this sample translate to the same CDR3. CDR3: CASSPGLRETQYF. The CDR3 nucleotides read TGTGCCAGCTCGCCTGGACTGCGAGAGACCCAGTACTTC. The V gene is TRBV2, the J gene TRBJ2-5; TRBD2 is a possible D gene (5 bases). The CDR3 loop spans 13 amino acids. The germline CDR1 and CDR2 sequences are SNHLY and FYNNEI. V was trimmed by 8 bases and J by 4 bases, leaving 14 bases between them.

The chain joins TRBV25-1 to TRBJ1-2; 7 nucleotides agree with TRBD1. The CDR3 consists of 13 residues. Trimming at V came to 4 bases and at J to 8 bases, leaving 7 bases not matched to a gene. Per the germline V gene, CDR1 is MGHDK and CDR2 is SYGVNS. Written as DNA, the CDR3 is TGTGCCAGCAGTGTCCGACAGGGAGAAGGCTACACCTTC. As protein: CASSVRQGEGYTF.

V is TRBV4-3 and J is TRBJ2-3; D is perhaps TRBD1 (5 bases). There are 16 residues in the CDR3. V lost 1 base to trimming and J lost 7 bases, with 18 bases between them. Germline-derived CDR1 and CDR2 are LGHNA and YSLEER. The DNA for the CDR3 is TGCGCCAGCAGCCAAGGAATCGGGCAGGGTGGTAATACGCAGTATTTT. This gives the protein CASSQGIGQGGNTQYF.

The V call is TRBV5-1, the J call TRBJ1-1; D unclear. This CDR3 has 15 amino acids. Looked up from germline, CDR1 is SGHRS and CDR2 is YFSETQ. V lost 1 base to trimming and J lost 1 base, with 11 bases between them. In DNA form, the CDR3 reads TGCGCCAGCAGCTTGTCTGACTTACCGAACACTGAAGCTTTCTTT. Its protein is CASSLSDLPNTEAFF.

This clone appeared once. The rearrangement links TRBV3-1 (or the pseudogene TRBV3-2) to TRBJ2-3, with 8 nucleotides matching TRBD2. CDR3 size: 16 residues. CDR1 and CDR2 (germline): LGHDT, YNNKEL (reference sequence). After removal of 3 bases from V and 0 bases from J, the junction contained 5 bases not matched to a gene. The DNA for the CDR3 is TGTGCCAGCAGCCAGATACTAGCGGTGAGCACAGATACGCAGTATTTT. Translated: CASSQILAVSTDTQYF.

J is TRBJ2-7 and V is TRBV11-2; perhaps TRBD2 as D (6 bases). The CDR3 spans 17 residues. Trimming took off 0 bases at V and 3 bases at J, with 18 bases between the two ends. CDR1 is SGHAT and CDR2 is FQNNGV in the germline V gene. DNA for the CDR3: TGTGCCAGCAGCTTAGATCGGTGGAGGGGTAACGACTACGAGCAGTACTTC. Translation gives CASSLDRWRGNDYEQYF.